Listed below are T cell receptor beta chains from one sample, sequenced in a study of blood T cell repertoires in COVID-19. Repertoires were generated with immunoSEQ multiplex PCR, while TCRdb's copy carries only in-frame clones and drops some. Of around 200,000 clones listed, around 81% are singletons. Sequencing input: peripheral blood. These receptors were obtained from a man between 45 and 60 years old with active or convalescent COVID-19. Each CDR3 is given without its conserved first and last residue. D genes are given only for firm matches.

CDR3 protein: ASSQARGLGGSLGVPQH
V gene: TRBV3-1/TRBV3-2
D gene: .

CDR3 protein: ASATRGYNEQF
V gene: TRBV19
D gene: .

CDR3 protein: ASSLDGGEPQH
V gene: TRBV5-4
D gene: .

CDR3 protein: ASSEGQISNQPQH
V gene: TRBV18
D gene: TRBD1

CDR3 protein: ASSQGLQFLGGTEQY
V gene: TRBV3-1/TRBV3-2
D gene: TRBD2

CDR3 protein: ASSRRDRQNEKLF
V gene: TRBV7-8
D gene: TRBD1

CDR3 protein: ASSLETSNTGELF
V gene: TRBV5-1
D gene: .

CDR3 protein: ASSLQGTYQPQH
V gene: TRBV4-1
D gene: TRBD1

CDR3 protein: ASSQAGGTDNEKLF
V gene: TRBV3-1/TRBV3-2
D gene: .

CDR3 protein: ASSKDAGINQPQH
V gene: TRBV21-1
D gene: .

CDR3 protein: ASSSLPQETQY
V gene: TRBV12-3/TRBV12-4
D gene: .

CDR3 protein: ASSPRGAGGTGETQY
V gene: TRBV11-2
D gene: TRBD2

CDR3 protein: ASSWETGPGSYNEQF
V gene: TRBV5-1
D gene: .

CDR3 protein: ASSLPLSSGNTIY
V gene: TRBV5-1
D gene: .

CDR3 protein: ASSPDRAVTGELF
V gene: TRBV7-2
D gene: TRBD1

CDR3 protein: ASLVRPSYNSPLH
V gene: TRBV6-5
D gene: .

CDR3 protein: ATSDPGETQY
V gene: TRBV24-1
D gene: .

CDR3 protein: ASIGGGRAF
V gene: TRBV6-5
D gene: .

CDR3 protein: ASSSTNTEAF
V gene: TRBV6-6
D gene: .

CDR3 protein: AWSVGTGRTGNQPQH
V gene: TRBV30
D gene: TRBD1

CDR3 protein: ASSERRQENYGYT
V gene: TRBV2
D gene: .

CDR3 protein: STAGTDTQY
V gene: TRBV29-1
D gene: .

CDR3 protein: ASSYRTTVTLSYEQY
V gene: TRBV6-2/TRBV6-3
D gene: .

CDR3 protein: ASSPISDGGYT
V gene: TRBV18
D gene: .

CDR3 protein: ASSPTGTYGYT
V gene: TRBV6-2/TRBV6-3
D gene: TRBD1

CDR3 protein: ASKDSWRSGNTIY
V gene: TRBV6-5
D gene: .

CDR3 protein: ASSLGQVVGTGELF
V gene: TRBV5-4
D gene: .

CDR3 protein: ASSLASGGADTQY
V gene: TRBV7-8
D gene: TRBD2

CDR3 protein: ASSSGADTQY
V gene: TRBV11-2
D gene: .

CDR3 protein: ASSYHRQDQNEKLF
V gene: TRBV6-2/TRBV6-3
D gene: .

CDR3 protein: ASSLVQATYGYT
V gene: TRBV5-4
D gene: .

CDR3 protein: ASRPSGGGNQPQH
V gene: TRBV25-1
D gene: .